One sample yielded the 7 T cell receptor beta chains listed below, sequenced in a study of blood T cells in healthy people across ages. Through a sample-barcoded 5' primer and a J-beta primer mix, a second PCR was run for roughly 6 to 12 cycles. TCRdb re-called the 5' RACE reads through MiXCR, storing one row per CDR3 protein. Of about 1,800,000 distinct CDR3 sequences in the sample, over 25% were seen once. The sequenced sample consisted of blood. The receptors here all came from a woman aged 25-40 years in good health.

This clonotype was recorded a few times. Germline and junction disagree at one end, which may indicate a read error. The chain couples TRBV20-1 to TRBJ2-1, with TRBD2 matching over 9 bases. In germline, CDR1 is DFQATT, CDR2 SNEGSKA (reference sequence). CDR3 length: 13 amino acids. The CDR3 nucleotides read TGCAGTGCGATAGCGGGAGCCTACAATGGGCAGTTCTTC. Translating it yields CSAIAGAYNGQFF.

V and J are TRBV11-2 and TRBJ2-2; D is ambiguous. The CDR3 is 12 amino acids. Trimming removed 8 bases from V and 3 bases from J, with 7 bases in between. CDR1 SGHAT and CDR2 FQNNGV come from the germline V gene. The CDR3 loop is CASGSHTGELFF. CDR3 coding DNA: TGTGCCAGCGGTAGCCACACCGGGGAGCTGTTTTTT.

This clonotype was counted only a few times. The chain couples TRBV18 to TRBJ1-5; D not certain. Deletions cut 3 bases from V and 3 bases from J, with 12 bases between. This CDR3 is 15 amino acids long. CDR1 is KGHSH and CDR2 is LQKENI in the germline V gene. The CDR3 nucleotides read TGTGCCAGCTCACCGGGCAGGACCAACAATCAGCCCCAGCATTTT. Protein sequence: CASSPGRTNNQPQHF.

The sample holds a few counts of this clonotype. J is TRBJ2-3 and V is TRBV7-3; 10 bases are shared with TRBD2. The CDR3 spans 16 residues. V lost 3 bases, J lost 4 bases, and 7 bases stayed unmatched. The germline V gene encodes CDR1 SGHTA and CDR2 FQGTGA. The CDR3 protein is CASSFGLAGEADTQYF. The CDR3, as DNA: TGTGCCAGCAGCTTCGGTCTAGCGGGGGAGGCAGATACGCAGTATTTT.

This chain connects TRBV5-1 to TRBJ1-5, with 11 bases aligning to TRBD1. Trimming cost V 7 bases and J 4 bases; bases outside gene matches: 7. This CDR3 contains 15 residues. CDR1 and CDR2 (germline): SGHRS, YFSETQ. Written as DNA, the CDR3 is TGCGCCAGCCGATTGGACAGGGGGCTGAATCAGCCCCAGCATTTT. Translating it yields CASRLDRGLNQPQHF. Full variable domain (outside the CDR3, taken from reference TRBV5-1 and TRBJ1-5): KAGVTQTPRYLIKTRGQQVTLSCSPISGHRSVSWYQQTPGQGLQFLFEYFSETQRNKGNFPGRFSGRQFSNSRSEMNVSTLELGDSALYLCASRLDRGLNQPQHFGDGTRLSIL.

V and J are TRBV29-1 and TRBJ2-3; the match to TRBD2 covers 11 bases. This CDR3 region has 13 residues. V shed 4 bases, J shed 8 bases, and the junction held 5 bases outside the gene matches. Germline CDR1 reads SQVTM; CDR2 reads ANQGSEA. DNA of the CDR3: TGCAGCGTTGGGCTAGCGGGAGGCCTTACGCAGTATTTT. Its translation is CSVGLAGGLTQYF.

Of note for this clonotype: This may stem from a read error, because a much larger clone lies one nucleotide away. The chain links TRBV29-1 to TRBJ2-5; maybe TRBD1 (5 bases). The J call is in doubt because the DNA end fits TRBJ2-1 better. The CDR3 sequence is 14 residues long. The germline V gene has CDR1 SQVTM and CDR2 ANQGSEA. CDR3 protein: CSVGHRVKQETQFF. The CDR3 coding sequence is TGCAGCGTAGGACACCGGGTCAAACAAGAGACCCAGTTCTTC.